There are many counts of the clone carrying this T cell receptor (beta chain). As yet, its antigen is unknown. Indicated time point: newly diagnosed GD, antithyroid drugs for less than 3 months. Following extraction of RNA from PBMCs, that RNA was used to make the TCR library. The data were taken from a study of regulatory T cells in long-lasting Graves disease. V trimming: 8 bases; J trimming: 4 bases; junction bases outside the gene matches: 9. Germline CDR1 SGHVS, CDR2 FQNEAQ. This CDR3 spans 15 amino acids. Both iRepertoire HTBI primers and Arm-PCR of CDR3 regions were used to build the TCR beta libraries. TCRdb processed the multiplex PCR reads anew with MiXCR; each CDR3 protein has one entry. The table includes 250,000 to 300,000 distinct CDR3 sequences, 18% detected once. Broader study findings: When disease was persistent, TRBV28, TRBJ1-2 and TRBJ2-5 were the favored segments.

These data also formed part of another study, on T cells in Graves' hyperthyroidism and ophthalmopathy.

The clonotype originates from a woman in her thirties with Graves disease. The specimen was peripheral blood mononuclear cells (PBMCs), collected at new diagnosis, from a patient treated with antithyroid drugs. The rearrangement uses TRBV7-8 and TRBJ2-7, with 12 positions matching TRBD2. CDR3 sequence reads: CASLLTGLAGYEQYF. CDR3 bases: TGTGCCAGCCTCCTGACGGGACTAGCGGGTTACGAGCAGTACTTC.